This passage covers 6 T cell receptor beta chains from one sample sequenced in a study of metastatic and nonmetastatic thyroid tumors. TCRdb recomputed clones from the PCR reads via MiXCR. The sample includes tens of thousands of clones, 12% to 15% seen only once; the top ten take approximately 7%. Patients were all untreated before their thyroid surgery. The sample consisted of blood. The origin of the receptors is a male donor with papillary thyroid cancer or a benign thyroid nodule (not recorded which). Some clones in this sample may be carry-over from other donors' samples.

The table lists this clone with a few counts. In the same sample, other DNA sequences code for this CDR3. The rearrangement links TRBV18 to TRBJ1-1, with unresolved D. The germline V and J ends were trimmed by 0 bases and 8 bases, with 10 bases remaining between them. The germline V gene encodes CDR1 KGHSH and CDR2 LQKENI. This CDR3 region has 13 residues. The CDR3 DNA reads as TGTGCCAGCTCACCACCAGGAGGGCGCGAAGCTTTCTTT. Residues: CASSPPGGREAFF.

CDR3 DNA sequence: TGCGCCAGCAGCTTAACCCCAGGGTTGGGTAGTGAGCAGTTCTTC. It is translated as CASSLTPGLGSEQFF. The chain has TRBV5-1 and TRBJ2-1, with a possible D match to TRBD1 (5 bases). In germline, CDR1 is SGHRS, CDR2 YFSETQ. CDR3 size: 15 residues. The V end lost 2 bases, the J end lost 9 bases, and 18 bases lay between the germline ends.

This clone has only one observation. V is TRBV3-1 and J is TRBJ2-7; unclear D gene. Trimming shortened V by 4 bases and J by 4 bases, and 14 bases separated the two germline ends. CDR1 is LGHDT and CDR2 is YNNKEL in the germline V gene (reference sequence). The CDR3 extends over 14 amino acids. The CDR3 DNA reads TGTGCCAGCAGCCCATCGGGCGGTGAGTACGAGCAGTACTTC. The encoded protein is CASSPSGGEYEQYF.

This clone has ten or more counts. The chain joins TRBV6-1 to TRBJ2-7, with 7 bases lining up with TRBD1. V lost 6 bases and J lost 2; bases outside the gene matches: 10. CDR3 size: 15 residues. Germline loops: CDR1 MNHNS, CDR2 SASEGT. In DNA form, the CDR3 reads TGTGCCAGCAGCGGCGGCTGGGACAGAACCTACGAGCAGTACTTC. It translates to CASSGGWDRTYEQYF.

This clone was observed many times. This chain connects TRBV18 to TRBJ2-3; 10 nucleotides align to TRBD2. V shed 3 bases, J shed 4 bases, and the junction held 4 bases outside the gene matches. From germline, CDR1 is KGHSH and CDR2 LQKENI. This CDR3 has 15 residues. The DNA of the CDR3 is TGTGCCAGCTCACCCCCTAGCGGGAGTGCAGATACGCAGTATTTT. Translated: CASSPPSGSADTQYF.

This clone was seen only once. The rearrangement uses TRBV4-2 and TRBJ2-1; possibly TRBD2 for D (6 bases). The CDR3 is 19 amino acids. Trimming shortened V by 0 bases and J by 1 base, and 19 bases separated the two germline ends. CDR1 LGHNA and CDR2 YNFKEQ come from the germline V gene. CDR3 DNA: TGTGCCAGCAGCCAAGATAAGACTATCGGGAGTTTGTCCTACAATGAGCAGTTCTTC. It encodes CASSQDKTIGSLSYNEQFF.